This T cell receptor (beta chain) was recovered during a study of blood T cell repertoires in COVID-19. CDR1 and CDR2 from the germline V gene are SGHRS and YFSETQ. The CDR3 has 16 amino acids. V lost 5 bases to trimming and J lost 3 bases; unmatched junction nucleotides: 8. As handled by the study authors: For nucleated cells, counts were estimated from reference gene primer amplification. Some clones are missing from TCRdb's copy, which holds only in-frame ones; the method was immunoSEQ multiplex PCR. The DNA gave D and trimming, while V, J and clone size come from that table. The sample comprises 90,000 to 150,000 clones, roughly 80% of which are singletons, and under 11% rests with the top ten.

The sequenced sample was peripheral blood. The V call is TRBV5-1, the J call TRBJ1-6; 7 positions match TRBD1. This receptor was taken from a human donor in a cohort sampled during active COVID-19. CDR3 DNA: TGCGCCAGCAGTAATGCCCGGGACAGCTATAATTCACCCCTCCACTTT. It encodes CASSNARDSYNSPLHF.